Listed here are 27 T cell receptor beta chains from one sample, sequenced in a study of cytomegalovirus exposure and HLA in healthy donors. The study ran its PCR with 60 Vbeta and 13 Jbeta primers. Assay used: immunoSEQ multiplex PCR; TCRdb lists only in-frame clones, some missing. The data contain tens of thousands of clones, around 73% of them singletons. The sequenced material came from PBMCs. These receptors originate from a man between 45 and 60 years old in good health and CMV-seronegative.

The chain has TRBV9 and TRBJ1-4; D not certain. The CDR3 length is 15 residues. Trimming stripped 0 bases from V and 0 bases from J, with 6 bases between. Germline CDR1 SGDLS, CDR2 YYNGEE. CDR3 nucleotide sequence: TGTGCCAGCAGCGTAGGGGGAGCAACTAATGAAAAACTGTTTTTT. Translated, it gives CASSVGGATNEKLFF.

This chain connects TRBV6-5 to TRBJ2-7; the D is unclear. This CDR3 has 14 amino acids. Trimming took off 6 bases at V and 2 bases at J, with 14 bases between the two ends. The germline V gene encodes CDR1 MNHEY and CDR2 SVGAGI. The CDR3 region has the DNA TGTGCCAGCAGCGCGGAGCCAGAGGCCTACGAGCAGTACTTC. It yields the protein CASSAEPEAYEQYF.

This clone came up a few times. The rearrangement links TRBV2 to TRBJ1-2, with D maybe TRBD1 (5 bases). Germline assignment: CDR1 SNHLY and CDR2 FYNNEI. V shed 8 bases and J shed 1 base, with 14 bases lying between them. The CDR3 runs to 14 residues. Here the CDR3 DNA reads TGTGCCAGCGGGAGGGCGGACATTAACTATGGCTACACCTTC. It codes for CASGRADINYGYTF. The full variable domain, its missing parts supplied by reference TRBV2 and TRBJ1-2, is EPEVTQTPSHQVTQMGQEVILRCVPISNHLYFYWYRQILGQKVEFLVSFYNNEISEKSEIFDDQFSVERPDGSNFTLKIRSTKLEDSAMYFCASGRADINYGYTFGSGTRLTVV.

This chain links TRBV10-2 with TRBJ2-1, with TRBD1 matching over 10 bases. Germline V gene lookup returns CDR1 WSHSY and CDR2 SAAADI. The V gene end was trimmed by 6 bases and the J gene end by 9 bases; junction bases not matched to a gene: 11. There are 15 residues in the CDR3. The CDR3 region has the DNA TGCGCCAGCAGGGGCATAGGGACAGGGGATCGTGAGCAGTTCTTC. It encodes CASRGIGTGDREQFF.

CDR3 DNA: TGCAGTGCTAGAATTGTCAAGACCCAGTACTTC. As protein: CSARIVKTQYF. V and J are TRBV20-1 and TRBJ2-5; D remains unclear. This CDR3 contains 11 residues. CDR1 and CDR2 from the germline V gene are DFQATT and SNEGSKA (reference sequence). V was clipped by 2 bases and J by 6 bases, with 7 bases between them.

The CDR3 reads CASSVGGYHSPLHF. CDR3 nucleotides: TGTGCCAGCAGCGTAGGAGGGTATCACTCACCCCTCCACTTT. This chain links TRBV9 with TRBJ1-6, with unresolved D. CDR3 length: 14 residues. Germline CDR1 and CDR2: SGDLS and YYNGEE. V shed 0 bases and J shed 10 bases, with 11 bases lying between them.

This clone was counted a few times. The chain joins TRBV5-6 to TRBJ2-7; 9 bases map to TRBD1. The CDR3 is 14 amino acids. V lost 4 bases to trimming and J lost 3 bases; unmatched junction nucleotides: 5. The germline V gene has CDR1 SGHDT and CDR2 YYEEEE. CDR3 in amino acids: CASSVGTGFYEQYF. CDR3 in DNA: TGTGCCAGCAGCGTCGGGACAGGGTTCTACGAGCAGTACTTC.

The J gene is TRBJ2-7, the V gene TRBV10-3; 8 bases agree with TRBD2. The germline V gene encodes CDR1 ENHRY and CDR2 SYGVKD. The CDR3 spans 12 residues. Trimming cost V 10 bases and J 3 bases; bases outside gene matches: 5. The CDR3 region has the DNA TGTGCCACGGGAGGGACGGACTACGAGCAGTACTTC. Its protein product is CATGGTDYEQYF.

There are a few counts of this clone. The chain joins TRBV7-9 to TRBJ1-2; D might be TRBD1 (6 bases). Per germline, CDR1 SEHNR and CDR2 FQNEAQ (reference sequence). The CDR3 totals 12 residues. V was shortened by 3 bases and J by 6 bases, with 8 bases between the two germline ends. CDR3 bases: TGTGCCAGCAGCTTTAGACAGGATGGCTACACCTTC. It encodes CASSFRQDGYTF. The complete variable domain, with remaining parts taken from reference TRBV7-9 and TRBJ1-2, reads DTGVSQNPRHKITKRGQNVTFRCDPISEHNRLYWYRQTLGQGPEFLTYFQNEAQLEKSRLLSDRFSAERPKGSFSTLEIQRTEQGDSAMYLCASSFRQDGYTFGSGTRLTVV.

The rearrangement joins TRBV4-1 to TRBJ1-2; D perhaps matches TRBD1 (6 bases). The V and J ends lost 4 bases and 7 bases respectively, with 16 bases between them. CDR1 is MGHRA and CDR2 is YSYEKL in the germline V gene. This CDR3 comprises 14 residues. The CDR3 region is CASSLRSGAPGYTF. CDR3 in DNA: TGCGCCAGCAGCCTTAGATCAGGGGCCCCTGGCTACACCTTC.

The genes are TRBV19 and TRBJ1-6; 7 bases align to TRBD1. The CDR3 sequence is 14 residues long. Germline V gene lookup returns CDR1 LNHDA and CDR2 SQIVND (reference sequence). With V trimmed by 6 bases and J by 7 bases, 6 bases remained unmatched. The DNA of the CDR3 is TGTGCCAGTAGCAACACAGGGGAAAATTCACCCCTCCACTTT. Its translation is CASSNTGENSPLHF. Full variable domain (outside the CDR3, taken from reference TRBV19 and TRBJ1-6): DGGITQSPKYLFRKEGQNVTLSCEQNLNHDAMYWYRQDPGQGLRLIYYSQIVNDFQKGDIAEGYSVSREKKESFPLTVTSAQKNPTAFYLCASSNTGENSPLHFGNGTRLTVT.

The chain couples TRBV10-1 to TRBJ2-5, with TRBD2 matching over 7 bases. From germline, CDR1 is WNHNN and CDR2 SYGVQD (reference sequence). The length of the CDR3 is 17 residues. The V and J ends lost 4 bases and 0 bases, in that order; junction bases with no gene match: 11. Written as DNA, the CDR3 is TGCGCCAGCAGTGCCTCCGGGACTACGAACTACCAAGAGACCCAGTACTTC. This translates into CASSASGTTNYQETQYF.

The CDR3 nucleotides are TGTGCCAGCAGCCAAGAAGTTCCGGGACAGGGACGGATTAGCTCTGGAAACACCATATATTTT. This encodes CASSQEVPGQGRISSGNTIYF. The chain is built from TRBV4-2 and TRBJ1-3; 9 bases are a match to TRBD1. CDR3 length: 21 amino acids. CDR1 and CDR2 (germline): LGHNA, YNFKEQ. Trimming took 0 bases from V and 0 from J; bases not matched to a gene: 15.

V is TRBV2 and J is TRBJ2-3; D gene unclear. This CDR3 has 13 residues. Trimming took 2 bases from V and 5 from J, leaving 8 bases between them. Germline CDR1 and CDR2: SNHLY and FYNNEI. The CDR3 coding sequence is TGTGCCAGCAGTGAAAATGGCGGAGATACGCAGTATTTT. Encoded protein: CASSENGGDTQYF. The variable domain in full, with the rest retrieved from reference TRBV2 and TRBJ2-3, is EPEVTQTPSHQVTQMGQEVILRCVPISNHLYFYWYRQILGQKVEFLVSFYNNEISEKSEIFDDQFSVERPDGSNFTLKIRSTKLEDSAMYFCASSENGGDTQYFGPGTRLTVL.

This clone has more than one count but fewer than ten. The rearrangement joins TRBV29-1 to TRBJ1-2; TRBD1 agrees at 9 bases. This CDR3 is 13 amino acids long. The ends lost 8 bases at V and 4 bases at J; junction bases unmatched: 8. CDR1 is SQVTM, CDR2 ANQGSEA, per germline. CDR3 nucleotide sequence: TGCAGCTGCGCGGGACAGGGTTTCTATGGCTACACCTTC. Translating it yields CSCAGQGFYGYTF.

The chain couples TRBV19 to TRBJ1-5, with D uncertain. Germline V gives CDR1 LNHDA, CDR2 SQIVND (reference sequence). The length of the CDR3 is 13 residues. Trimming cost V 6 bases and J 9 bases, with 15 bases left between them. As DNA, the CDR3 is TGTGCCAGTAGGGAGGACCTCTCCACGCCCCAGCATTTT. Amino acid sequence: CASREDLSTPQHF. The variable domain in full, completed from reference TRBV19 and TRBJ1-5, reads DGGITQSPKYLFRKEGQNVTLSCEQNLNHDAMYWYRQDPGQGLRLIYYSQIVNDFQKGDIAEGYSVSREKKESFPLTVTSAQKNPTAFYLCASREDLSTPQHFGDGTRLSIL.

The chain's CDR3 is CASSVSGAQETQYF. CDR3 DNA: TGTGCCAGCAGCGTAAGCGGGGCCCAAGAGACCCAGTACTTC. V is TRBV9 and J is TRBJ2-5; TRBD2 aligns across 7 bases. The CDR3 sequence is 14 residues long. Germline values: CDR1 SGDLS, CDR2 YYNGEE. V trimming: 1 base; J trimming: 1 base; junction bases outside the gene matches: 1.

J is TRBJ2-7 and V is TRBV7-3; a weak D match, TRBD2 (6 bases). The J call may be incorrect, as the DNA end agrees better with TRBJ2-1. The V gene's germline CDR1 is SGHTA and CDR2 FQGTGA. The CDR3 sequence is 13 residues long. CDR3 amino acids: CASSLRPGGEQFF. The CDR3 bases are TGTGCCAGCAGCTTGCGCCCCGGGGGTGAGCAGTTCTTC.

This clone was seen a few times. The sample has other DNA sequences that encode this CDR3 too. The genes are TRBV7-2 and TRBJ2-3, with D tentatively TRBD2 (6 bases). Trimming cost V 0 bases and J 0 bases, with 10 bases left between them. The CDR3 has 16 amino acids. Germline CDR1 reads SGHTA; CDR2 reads FQGNSA. The CDR3: CASSLAAGTSTDTQYF. CDR3 sequence (DNA): TGTGCCAGCAGCTTAGCCGCGGGGACTAGCACAGATACGCAGTATTTT.

CDR3: CASRTGPSSTIYF. In DNA form, the CDR3 reads TGTGCCAGCAGGACAGGGCCAAGCTCGACCATATATTTT. The V gene is TRBV6-1, the J gene TRBJ1-3, with 7 bases that match TRBD1. Germline V CDR1 and CDR2: MNHNS, SASEGT. Losses at the gene ends were 6 bases for V and 10 bases for J; bases not matched to a gene: 9. The CDR3 covers 13 residues.

This clone was detected only a few times. V usage is TRBV27 and J usage is TRBJ2-7; D unresolved. V lost 7 bases and J lost 2, with 9 bases in between. This CDR3 has 12 amino acids. From germline, CDR1 is MNHEY and CDR2 SMNVEV (reference sequence). In nucleotides, the CDR3 is TGTGCCAGCACAGACACAACCTACGAGCAGTACTTC. This gives the protein CASTDTTYEQYF.

The J gene is TRBJ2-7, the V gene TRBV2; 11 nucleotides align to TRBD2. J was trimmed by 0 bases and V by 4 bases; bases with no gene match: 8. The CDR3 covers 17 residues. Germline loops: CDR1 SNHLY, CDR2 FYNNEI. The CDR3 sequence is CASSASLTSGASYEQYF. The CDR3 region has the DNA TGTGCCAGCAGTGCCTCCCTGACTAGCGGGGCCTCCTACGAGCAGTACTTC.

Only a few counts were recorded for this clone. This chain connects TRBV11-2 to TRBJ2-7, with D tentatively TRBD2 (6 bases). Germline CDR1 and CDR2: SGHAT and FQNNGV. The CDR3 is 17 residues long. Trimming stripped 0 bases from V and 2 bases from J, with 17 bases between. For the CDR3, the DNA is TGTGCCAGCAGCTTAGAAGGGCGGGGAGTGTTAACCTACGAGCAGTACTTC. The encoded protein is CASSLEGRGVLTYEQYF.

This clone appeared a few times. This chain joins TRBV19 and TRBJ1-2, with a weak D call TRBD1 (6 bases). This CDR3 is 10 amino acids long. Germline V CDR1 and CDR2: LNHDA, SQIVND (reference sequence). Trimming removed 10 bases from V and 7 bases from J, with 10 bases in between. The CDR3 here is CATRQAGYTF. The CDR3 nucleotides read TGTGCCACCCGACAGGCTGGCTACACCTTC.

This chain uses TRBV6-5 with TRBJ1-2; D is possibly TRBD1 (5 bases). In germline, CDR1 is MNHEY, CDR2 SVGAGI. The CDR3 sequence is 14 residues long. Between the trimmed V and J ends, which lost 5 bases and 8 bases, there was a span of 18 bases. CDR3 sequence (DNA): TGTGCCAGCAGTCAGACCCCCTGGAGGGACGGCTACACCTTC. Translation: CASSQTPWRDGYTF.

The V gene is TRBV14, the J gene TRBJ1-5; the match to TRBD1 covers 9 bases. Trimming removed 4 bases from V and 5 bases from J; junction bases left unmatched: 6. CDR3 length: 15 residues. From germline, CDR1 is SGHDN and CDR2 FVKESK. The CDR3 protein is CASSLGQGLHQPQHF. CDR3 nucleotides: TGTGCCAGCAGCCTCGGACAGGGGCTCCATCAGCCCCAGCATTTT.

The gene calls are TRBV5-1 and TRBJ1-2, with D possibly matching TRBD1 (6 bases). Germline V CDR1 and CDR2: SGHRS, YFSETQ. V lost 0 bases, J lost 4 bases, and 16 bases lay in between. CDR3 length: 16 residues. The CDR3 DNA reads as TGCGCCAGCAGCTTGGTATCGGGGGGCCGAAGCTATGGCTACACCTTC. Translated: CASSLVSGGRSYGYTF.